The clone carrying this TCR beta chain was detected only a few times. This sample is drawn from a study of T cells after yellow fever vaccination. CDR1 SGHNT and CDR2 YYREEE come from the germline V gene (reference sequence). This CDR3 has 15 amino acids. V shed 3 bases and J shed 4 bases, with 14 bases lying between them. From the 5' RACE reads, TCRdb called clonotypes with MiXCR, one entry per CDR3 protein. The sample holds nearly 300,000 distinct CDR3 sequences, 8.5% to 10% seen once. This clonotype was obtained from a man between 18 and 35 years old who received the YFV17D yellow fever vaccine. This chain uses TRBV5-4 with TRBJ2-1; D ambiguous. Material: CD4+ T cells sorted from PBMCs, obtained 5 days after the yellow fever booster vaccination. The CDR3 is CASSSSGHTYNEQFF. The CDR3 DNA reads as TGTGCCAGCAGCTCGTCGGGCCATACGTACAATGAGCAGTTCTTC.